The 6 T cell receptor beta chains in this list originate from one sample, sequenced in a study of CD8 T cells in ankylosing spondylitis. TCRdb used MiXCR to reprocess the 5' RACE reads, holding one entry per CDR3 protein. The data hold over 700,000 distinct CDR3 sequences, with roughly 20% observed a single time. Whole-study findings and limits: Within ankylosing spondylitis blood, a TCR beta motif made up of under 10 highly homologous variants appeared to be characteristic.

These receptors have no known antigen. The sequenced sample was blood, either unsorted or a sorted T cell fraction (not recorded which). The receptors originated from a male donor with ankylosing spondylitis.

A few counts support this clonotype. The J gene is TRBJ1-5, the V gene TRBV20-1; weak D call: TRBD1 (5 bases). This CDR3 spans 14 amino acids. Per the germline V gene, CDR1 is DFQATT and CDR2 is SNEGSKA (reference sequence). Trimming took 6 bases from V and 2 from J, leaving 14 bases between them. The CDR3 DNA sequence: TGCAGTGCGAGCCGGGACCGACGCAATCAGCCCCAGCATTTT. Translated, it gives CSASRDRRNQPQHF.

This CDR3 is CASSPWTLNEQFF. The CDR3 bases are TGTGCCAGCAGCCCCTGGACTCTCAATGAGCAGTTCTTC. The genes are TRBV7-9 and TRBJ2-1; weak D call: TRBD2 (5 bases). Germline lookup yields CDR1 SEHNR and CDR2 FQNEAQ (reference sequence). This CDR3 has 13 residues. Trimming pared 5 bases from V and 6 bases from J, leaving 11 bases between.

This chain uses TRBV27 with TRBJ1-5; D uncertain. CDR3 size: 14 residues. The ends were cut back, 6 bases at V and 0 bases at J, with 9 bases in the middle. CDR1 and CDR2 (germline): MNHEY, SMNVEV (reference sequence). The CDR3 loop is CASRPLYSNQPQHF. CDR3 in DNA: TGTGCCAGCAGGCCTCTCTATAGCAATCAGCCCCAGCATTTT.

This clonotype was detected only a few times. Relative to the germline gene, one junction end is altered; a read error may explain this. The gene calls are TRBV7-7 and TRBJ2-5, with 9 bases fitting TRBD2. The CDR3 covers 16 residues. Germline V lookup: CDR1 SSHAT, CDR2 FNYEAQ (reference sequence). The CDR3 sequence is CASSPSSGAYQETQYF. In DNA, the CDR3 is TGTGCTAGCAGCCCTTCTAGCGGGGCCTACCAAGAGACCCAGTACTTC.

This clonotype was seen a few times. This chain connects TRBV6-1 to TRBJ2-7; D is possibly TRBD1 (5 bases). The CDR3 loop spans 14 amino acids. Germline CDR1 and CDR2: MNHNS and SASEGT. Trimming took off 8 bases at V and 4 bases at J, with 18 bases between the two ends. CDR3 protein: CASAGSRTRYEQYF. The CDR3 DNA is TGTGCCAGCGCTGGGTCCCGGACACGATACGAGCAGTACTTC.

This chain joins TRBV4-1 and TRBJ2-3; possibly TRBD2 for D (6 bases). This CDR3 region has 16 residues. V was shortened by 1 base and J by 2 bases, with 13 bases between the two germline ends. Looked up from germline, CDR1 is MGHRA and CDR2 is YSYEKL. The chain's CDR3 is CASSQVEGGTTDTQYF. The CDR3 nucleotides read TGCGCCAGCAGCCAAGTCGAGGGCGGGACCACAGATACGCAGTATTTT.